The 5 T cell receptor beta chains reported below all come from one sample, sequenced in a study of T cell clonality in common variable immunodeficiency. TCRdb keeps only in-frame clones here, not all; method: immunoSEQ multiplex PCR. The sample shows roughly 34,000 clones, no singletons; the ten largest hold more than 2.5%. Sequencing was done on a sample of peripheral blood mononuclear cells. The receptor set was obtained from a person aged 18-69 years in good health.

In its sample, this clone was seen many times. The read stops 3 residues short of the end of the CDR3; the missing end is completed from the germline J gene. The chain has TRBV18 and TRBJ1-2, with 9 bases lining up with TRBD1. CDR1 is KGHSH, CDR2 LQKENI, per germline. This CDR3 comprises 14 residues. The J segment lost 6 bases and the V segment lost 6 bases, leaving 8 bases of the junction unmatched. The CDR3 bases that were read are TGTGCCAGCTCCCAACAGGGGGCAAGGGATGGC. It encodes CASSQQGARDG. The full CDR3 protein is CASSQQGARDGYTF. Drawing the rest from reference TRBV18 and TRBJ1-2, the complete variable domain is NAGVMQNPRHLVRRRGQEARLRCSPMKGHSHVYWYRQLPEEGLKFMVYLQKENIIDESGMPKERFSAEFPKEGPSILRIQQVVRGDSAAYFCASSQQGARDGYTFGSGTRLTVV.

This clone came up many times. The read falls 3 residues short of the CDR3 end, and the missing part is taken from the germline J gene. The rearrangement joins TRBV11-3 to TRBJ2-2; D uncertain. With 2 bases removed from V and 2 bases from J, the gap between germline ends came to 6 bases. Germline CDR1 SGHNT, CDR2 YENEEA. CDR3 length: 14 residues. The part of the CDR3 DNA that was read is TGTGCCAGCAGCTTACGACTTAACACCGGGGAG. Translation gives CASSLRLNTGE. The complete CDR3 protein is CASSLRLNTGELFF.

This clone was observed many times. CDR3 DNA (partial): TGTGCCAGCAGCGGACAGGGGAGTGGGCGATATAGCAATCAGCCC. Its protein product is CASSGQGSGRYSNQP. The full CDR3 sequence reads CASSGQGSGRYSNQPQHF. The gene calls are TRBV7-8 and TRBJ1-5; 9 nucleotides align to TRBD1. The sequenced fragment ends 3 residues before the CDR3 boundary, so the rest is inferred from the germline J gene. CDR3 length: 18 residues. Germline V gives CDR1 SGHVS, CDR2 FQNEAQ. V lost 5 bases to trimming and J lost 0 bases; unmatched junction nucleotides: 11.

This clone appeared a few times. CDR3 sequence reads: CASSSPGGSGAPLHF. Incomplete CDR3 DNA: TGTGCCAGCAGCTCCCCAGGGGGCTCAGGGGCACCC. The gene calls are TRBV7-9 and TRBJ1-6, with 8 bases that match TRBD1. The CDR3 is cut off 3 residues early in the read; its end comes from the germline J gene. The CDR3 is 15 residues long. The germline V gene has CDR1 SEHNR and CDR2 FQNEAQ (reference sequence). Trimming removed 4 bases from V and 11 bases from J; junction bases left unmatched: 10.

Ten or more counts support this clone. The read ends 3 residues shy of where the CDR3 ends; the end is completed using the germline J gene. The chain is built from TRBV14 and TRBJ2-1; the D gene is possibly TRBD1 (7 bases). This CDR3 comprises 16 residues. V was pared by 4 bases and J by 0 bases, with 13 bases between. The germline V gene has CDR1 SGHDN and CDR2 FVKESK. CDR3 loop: CASSRAGGHSYNEQFF. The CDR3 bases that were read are TGTGCCAGCAGCCGCGCAGGGGGGCACTCCTACAATGAG.